Listed below are T cell receptor beta chains from one sample, sequenced in a study of Graves' ophthalmopathy and Graves' hyperthyroidism. TCRdb fed the multiplex PCR reads into MiXCR, producing one record per CDR3 protein. Among around 1,000,000 distinct CDR3 sequences listed, about 35% were seen once. Sequenced material: peripheral blood or thyroid tissue (not recorded which). All receptors come from an adult man with Graves' hyperthyroidism. Each CDR3 is given with its conserved first and last residue.

TRBV2	TRBJ1-2	CASSVWTGGTYGYTF
TRBV29-1	TRBJ2-2	CSVAGLAGELFF
TRBV4-3	TRBJ1-2	CASSQGIGFQGSYGHTF
TRBV5-1	TRBJ2-7	CASSAWTTGFEQYF
TRBV7-9	TRBJ2-7	CASSDQGSYEQYF
TRBV11-2	TRBJ1-6	CASSLVMGVGNSPLHF
TRBV9	TRBJ1-3	CASSVEIDRGGNTIYF
TRBV30	TRBJ1-1	CAWSVEGITEAFF
TRBV7-6	TRBJ2-7	CASSLWSTSGSSYEQYF
TRBV11-2	TRBJ1-1	CASSLGVGVKGAEAFF
TRBV29-1	TRBJ2-3	CGVRGGQGAGDTQYF
TRBV19	TRBJ2-5	CASREVPGDQETQYF
TRBV19	TRBJ1-2	CAGGTSYGYTF
TRBV12-3/TRBV12-4	TRBJ1-1	CASSSWLSDRNTEAFF
TRBV20-1	TRBJ1-6	CSARDYRDNSPLHF
TRBV5-1	TRBJ2-6	CASRDREDSSGANVLTF
TRBV14	TRBJ2-7	CASSQAGGSGEQYF
TRBV29-1	TRBJ2-5	CSEVQGDGGTQYF
TRBV7-2	TRBJ2-7	CASSSAPGRDYEQYF
TRBV6-5	TRBJ2-2	CASSYLGQGTGELFF
TRBV18	TRBJ2-5	CASSPPGIQMTQYF
TRBV6-5	TRBJ1-2	CASSVTGQGANYGYTF
TRBV20-1	TRBJ1-2	CSASGVTGSYGYTF
TRBV29-1	TRBJ2-7	CSAREKFRGFEQYF
TRBV2	TRBJ2-2	CASSPTRAVTGELFF
TRBV29-1	TRBJ1-2	CSVERQGHYGYTF
TRBV5-5	TRBJ2-5	CAVGRTQETQYF
TRBV29-1	TRBJ1-4	CSVEGTEGEKLFF
TRBV2	TRBJ1-4	CASKHQGSVSEKLFF
TRBV4-3	TRBJ1-6	CASSQDLGRGTLYSPLHF
TRBV7-9	TRBJ1-4	CASSLGDSANEKLFF
TRBV5-8	TRBJ1-1	CASSLDRLTFF
TRBV6-5	TRBJ1-2	CASRKRPGARNYGYTF
TRBV7-6	TRBJ1-2	CASSLGDDRSSYGYTF
TRBV7-2	TRBJ2-7	CASSLSLQDYEQYF
TRBV19	TRBJ2-2	CASTRGTGDLGELFF
TRBV5-4	TRBJ2-7	CASSPGGGIFYEQYF
TRBV28	TRBJ1-5	CASSLTPDQPQHF
TRBV7-9	TRBJ2-2	CASIRHGRFTNTGELFF
TRBV12-3/TRBV12-4	TRBJ2-2	CASSFGHTGELFF
TRBV12-3/TRBV12-4	TRBJ2-5	CASSQGLTQYF
TRBV10-2	TRBJ2-7	CASSEGRREYF
TRBV7-2	TRBJ2-7	CASSLGGPGLEQYF
TRBV9	TRBJ1-6	CASSVAVGRNSPLHF
TRBV6-5	TRBJ1-1	CASRGSRTTEAFF
TRBV7-8	TRBJ1-1	CASSLGGSNRHNTEAFF
TRBV11-2	TRBJ2-5	CASSLEGTGGGQETQYF
TRBV7-9	TRBJ1-2	CASSNARGYTF
TRBV15	TRBJ2-6	CATSRAQGSGANVLTF
TRBV20-1	TRBJ1-4	CSARSSQRSNEKLFF
TRBV3-1	TRBJ1-6	CASSPAGTVPGGSPLHF
TRBV7-9	TRBJ2-7	CASRPVGYSYEQYF